This is a list of T cell receptor beta chains from one sample in a study of cytomegalovirus exposure and HLA in healthy donors. Method: immunoSEQ multiplex PCR; TCRdb's copy keeps in-frame clones and lacks some. The repertoire holds approximately 54,000 clones, roughly 84% seen once, with 2.5% to 3.5% in the top ten. Sample: PBMCs. The receptors here all came from a woman younger than 30 in good health and CMV-seronegative. Both conserved end residues are part of each CDR3. D genes are given only for firm matches. Some rows mark clone size as missing; the rest say once, few, many or name a class of expanded clone.

V gene	J gene	CDR3 length	clone size	D gene	CDR3 protein	CDR3 DNA
TRBV7-8	TRBJ1-6	13	.	.	CASRHKGDSPLHF	TGTGCCAGCAGACACAAAGGGGATTCACCCCTCCACTTT
TRBV7-6	TRBJ2-5	16	.	.	CASSLGFGGYGETQYF	TGTGCCAGCAGCTTAGGTTTTGGGGGGTACGGAGAGACCCAGTACTTC
TRBV2	TRBJ2-3	15	.	TRBD2	CASSERGGSTDTQYF	TGTGCCAGCAGTGAACGGGGGGGAAGCACAGATACGCAGTATTTT
TRBV5-4	TRBJ2-7	14	.	.	CASSYGGELYEQYF	TGTGCCAGCAGCTATGGCGGGGAGCTCTACGAGCAGTACTTC
TRBV6-4	TRBJ2-3	15	.	TRBD2	CASSPRLADTDTQYF	TGTGCCAGCAGCCCCAGACTAGCGGACACAGATACGCAGTATTTT
TRBV6-6	TRBJ1-5	15	once	.	CASSGQLNSNQPQHF	TGTGCCAGCAGCGGACAGCTTAATAGCAATCAGCCCCAGCATTTT
TRBV5-1	TRBJ2-2	12	.	.	CASSLASGELFF	TGCGCCAGCAGCTTGGCCTCGGGGGAGCTGTTTTTT
TRBV7-8	TRBJ1-2	11	.	.	CASGTSGGYTF	TGTGCCAGCGGTACGTCGGGGGGCTACACCTTC
TRBV2	TRBJ1-2	12	.	TRBD1	CACRGQGPSYTF	TGTGCCTGCCGGGGACAGGGGCCGAGCTACACCTTC
TRBV14	TRBJ2-3	13	once	.	CASGMSGPDTQYF	TGTGCCAGCGGGATGAGCGGACCAGATACGCAGTATTTT
TRBV27	TRBJ1-2	22	.	.	CASSPGGRDFLNRLSANYGYTF	TGTGCCAGCAGCCCCGGTGGGAGGGACTTCTTGAATCGGTTGTCAGCTAACTATGGCTACACCTTC
TRBV6-5	TRBJ1-5	16	once	TRBD1	CASSYSRRQGGQPQHF	TGTGCCAGCAGTTACTCGAGAAGACAGGGAGGACAGCCCCAGCATTTT
TRBV30	TRBJ1-3	18	.	.	CAWSVTRGWGLLGNTIYF	TGTGCCTGGAGTGTTACAAGGGGGTGGGGGTTATTAGGAAACACCATATATTTT
TRBV7-9	TRBJ2-7	15	.	TRBD2	CASSLGGTSGYEQYF	TGTGCCAGCAGCTTAGGTGGGACTAGCGGCTACGAGCAGTACTTC
TRBV5-6	TRBJ1-6	16	.	.	CASSLFGRVSDSPLHF	TGTGCCAGCAGCTTGTTTGGCCGGGTTAGCGATTCACCCCTCCACTTT
TRBV7-9	TRBJ1-5	14	.	.	CASSYGGGHQPQHF	TGTGCCAGCAGCTATGGGGGAGGACATCAGCCCCAGCATTTT
TRBV29-1	TRBJ2-3	13	.	.	CSVTGSGADTQYF	TGCAGCGTTACTGGGAGTGGTGCAGATACGCAGTATTTT
TRBV5-1	TRBJ1-3	17	.	.	CASSFLGSGVTRNTIYF	TGCGCCAGCAGCTTCCTTGGCTCCGGGGTTACCAGAAACACCATATATTTT
TRBV7-2	TRBJ2-5	14	.	.	CASSLAGLQETQYF	TGTGCCAGCAGCTTAGCGGGACTCCAAGAGACCCAGTACTTC
TRBV30	TRBJ2-1	14	once	.	CARTLGQSYNEQFF	TGTGCCCGGACCTTAGGACAGAGCTACAATGAGCAGTTCTTC
TRBV4-2	TRBJ2-7	13	.	.	CASSPSGLHEQYF	TGTGCCAGCAGCCCTTCCGGACTCCACGAGCAGTACTTC
TRBV7-6	TRBJ2-2	14	.	.	CASSLAGVTGELFF	TGTGCCAGCAGCTTAGCCGGGGTCACCGGGGAGCTGTTTTTT
TRBV27	TRBJ2-6	14	.	.	CASSGAAGANVLTF	TGTGCCAGCAGTGGGGCGGCTGGGGCCAACGTCCTGACTTTC
TRBV7-9	TRBJ1-1	14	.	.	CASRSGQLNTEAFF	TGTGCCAGCAGGTCCGGACAGTTGAACACTGAAGCTTTCTTT
TRBV5-6	TRBJ1-2	14	.	TRBD1	CASSPDRRNYGYTF	TGTGCCAGCAGCCCGGACAGGAGGAACTATGGCTACACCTTC
TRBV28	TRBJ1-5	15	.	.	CASSASAPGNQPQHF	TGTGCCAGCAGCGCCTCAGCGCCCGGCAATCAGCCCCAGCATTTT
TRBV21-1	TRBJ2-2	18	.	.	CASSKESGAGGGVGELFF	TGTGCCAGCAGCAAAGAAAGTGGAGCGGGAGGCGGGGTCGGGGAGCTGTTTTTT
TRBV9	TRBJ2-2	19	.	TRBD1	CASSVAGQGARRNTGELFF	TGTGCCAGCAGCGTAGCGGGACAGGGGGCGAGGCGAAACACCGGGGAGCTGTTTTTT
TRBV15	TRBJ1-5	16	.	.	CATSSAGSNSNQPQHF	TGTGCCACCAGCAGCGCGGGCAGTAATAGCAATCAGCCCCAGCATTTT
TRBV5-8	TRBJ2-7	15	.	TRBD1	CASSLFGQGAGEQYF	TGTGCCAGCAGCTTGTTCGGACAGGGGGCGGGTGAGCAGTACTTC
TRBV4-2	TRBJ2-3	22	.	TRBD2	CASSQELLPGGPERLATDTQYF	TGTGCCAGCAGCCAAGAACTCCTACCGGGAGGGCCCGAGAGATTGGCGACAGATACGCAGTATTTT
TRBV11-2	TRBJ2-5	15	.	.	CASSLVVYRGETQYF	TGTGCCAGCAGCTTAGTTGTCTACCGGGGAGAGACCCAGTACTTC
TRBV28	TRBJ2-3	12	.	.	CASNSPRHTQYF	TGTGCCAGCAATAGCCCACGTCATACGCAGTATTTT
TRBV5-1	TRBJ2-1	16	.	TRBD2	CASSSQGLGSYNEQFF	TGCGCCAGCAGCTCCCAGGGACTAGGATCCTACAATGAGCAGTTCTTC
TRBV29-1	TRBJ1-2	12	.	.	CSVLTANYGYTF	TGCAGCGTTCTGACAGCTAACTATGGCTACACCTTC
TRBV19	TRBJ2-3	16	.	.	CASSIRGVASTDTQYF	TGTGCCAGTAGTATCAGGGGCGTGGCTAGCACAGATACGCAGTATTTT
TRBV13	TRBJ2-6	16	.	.	CASSPGQFSGANVLIF	TGTGCCAGCAGCCCCGGGCAGTTCTCTGGGGCCAACGTCCTGATTTTC
TRBV29-1	TRBJ1-1	12	.	.	CSVEDSRAGAFF	TGCAGCGTTGAAGATAGCCGTGCGGGAGCTTTCTTT
TRBV6-6	TRBJ2-5	15	.	.	CASSYPKRVGETQYF	TGTGCCAGCAGTTACCCCAAGCGGGTGGGGGAGACCCAGTACTTC
TRBV10-2	TRBJ2-7	14	.	TRBD2	CATSLAGEIYEQYF	TGCGCCACCTCACTAGCGGGCGAGATCTACGAGCAGTACTTC
TRBV19	TRBJ2-4	18	.	TRBD2	CASSLRTSGPIAKNSQYF	TGTGCCAGTAGTCTTCGGACTAGCGGGCCTATAGCCAAAAACAGTCAGTACTTC
TRBV6-6	TRBJ2-5	15	.	TRBD1	CASNPDRVIQETQYF	TGTGCCAGCAATCCGGACAGGGTGATCCAAGAGACCCAGTACTTC
TRBV6-4	TRBJ1-1	13	.	TRBD1	CARRQGDDTEAFF	TGTGCCAGGAGACAGGGTGATGATACTGAAGCTTTCTTT
TRBV7-2	TRBJ2-4	15	.	TRBD1	CASSSSGAQGAGQYF	TGTGCCAGCAGCTCTTCCGGAGCACAGGGGGCGGGTCAGTACTTC
TRBV27	TRBJ2-1	15	.	TRBD2	CASSFQGGTYNEQFF	TGTGCCAGCAGTTTCCAGGGAGGGACTTACAATGAGCAGTTCTTC
TRBV11-2	TRBJ2-1	18	.	TRBD2	CASSLVLLSGRVDNEQFF	TGTGCCAGCAGCTTGGTCCTCCTTAGCGGGAGGGTCGACAATGAGCAGTTCTTC
TRBV28	TRBJ2-7	15	.	TRBD1	CASSLGGTGSYEQYF	TGTGCCAGCAGTTTAGGTGGGACAGGATCCTACGAGCAGTACTTC
TRBV11-2	TRBJ2-1	18	.	TRBD1	CASSSILGGTGSYNEQFF	TGTGCCAGCAGCTCAATCCTTGGGGGGACAGGGAGTTACAATGAGCAGTTCTTC
TRBV7-3	TRBJ1-1	13	.	.	CATEPASRFEAFF	TGTGCCACCGAGCCAGCGTCCCGCTTTGAAGCTTTCTTT
TRBV29-1	TRBJ2-3	15	.	TRBD2	CSVDAGLARADTQYF	TGCAGCGTTGATGCTGGACTAGCAAGGGCAGATACGCAGTATTTT
TRBV29-1	TRBJ1-1	14	.	TRBD1	CSVPAGQGNTEAFF	TGCAGCGTTCCAGCGGGACAGGGGAACACTGAAGCTTTCTTT
TRBV9	TRBJ2-7	14	.	.	CASSVDTERNEQYF	TGTGCCAGCAGCGTAGATACAGAGAGAAACGAGCAGTACTTT
TRBV27	TRBJ2-1	16	.	TRBD1	CASSSPPDRGYNEQFF	TGTGCCAGCAGTTCCCCCCCGGACAGGGGTTACAATGAGCAGTTCTTC
TRBV4-1	TRBJ2-3	13	.	.	CASSPFSTDTQYF	TGCGCCAGCAGCCCCTTTAGCACAGATACGCAGTATTTT
TRBV11-3	TRBJ2-1	16	.	.	CASSSSRGSSYNEQFF	TGTGCCAGCAGCTCGTCCCGCGGCTCATCCTACAATGAGCAGTTCTTC